This T cell receptor (beta chain) was documented in a study of cytomegalovirus exposure and HLA in healthy donors. As for the study in general: Sequencing of about 179 million T cells in an earlier analysis found 120 million or so unique TCR beta sequences.

Primers: 60 Vbeta forward and 13 Jbeta reverse. The protocol was immunoSEQ multiplex PCR, while the TCRdb copy is restricted to in-frame clones and leaves out a portion. The sample consists of 170,000 or so clones, over 75% of them appearing once. Regarding the study as a whole: Equally common other TCR beta chains were less clonally expanded than HLA-associated ones, a later analysis found. Among CMV-associated TCR beta chains, most appeared HLA-restricted in a later analysis.

With regard to this clone: Its target is unknown.

Trimming cost V 4 bases and J 4 bases, with 3 bases left between them. The CDR3 is made up of 11 amino acids. Germline CDR1 is MNHNS and CDR2 is SASEGT. The specimen was PBMCs. This TCR was recovered from a woman aged 45-65 years in good health and CMV-seropositive. The rearrangement joins TRBV6-1 to TRBJ2-3; D remains ambiguous. The CDR3 nucleotides are TGTGCCAGCAGTGCTCCAGATACGCAGTATTTT. Residues: CASSAPDTQYF.